The 14 T cell receptor gamma chains listed next were all sequenced from one sample in a study of Vδ1+ human thymocytes (dated by TCRdb to the late 2010s). Study-wide conclusions, independent of this receptor: Thymic TRG and TRD repertoires appeared highly polyclonal with Gaussian CDR3 length distributions, unlike oligoclonal peripheral blood repertoires.

No antigens are known for them. The data were produced on an Illumina MiSeq. RNA extraction was performed with the RNeasy mini kit, and reverse transcription was done with Superscript III. CDR3 amplicons were produced by multiplex PCR using pooled V-gene forward primers and a constant-region reverse primer with Illumina adaptor overhangs. TCRdb processed the public reads again with the CATT caller, after which rows with matching DNA were combined. The sample table holds approximately 7,000 gamma-chain clones, of which 42% were seen once. More than 1.5% of the sample goes to the ten largest clones. Sequenced material: Vdelta1+ gamma-delta thymocytes from the thymus. The sample's cell subset or site label, decoded: FACS-sorted CD3+ TCRalphabeta- TCRVdelta1+ TCRVdelta2- thymocytes. These receptor sequences come from a boy younger than two who had congenital heart surgery.

This clone has only a few counts. This chain joins TRGV5 and TRGJ1 or TRGJ2. The J gene, left out of TCRdb, was set here by checking the DNA against germline. The CDR3 has 13 residues. V lost 0 bases, J lost 9 bases, and 8 bases stayed unmatched. The germline V gene has CDR1 VINAFY and CDR2 YDVSNSKD. DNA of the CDR3: TGTGCCACCTGGGACAGGCGGAGCGCTAAGAAACTCTTT. Its protein is CATWDRRSAKKLF.

The chain recombines TRGV5 with TRGJ1 or TRGJ2. No J segment appears in TCRdb, so it was assigned here by matching the sequence to germline. CDR3 size: 14 residues. V lost 0 bases to trimming and J lost 5 bases; unmatched junction nucleotides: 7. Germline CDR1 is VINAFY and CDR2 is YDVSNSKD. CDR3 DNA sequence: TGTGCCACCTGGGACAGGCGGTGGAATTATAAGAAACTCTTT. Residues: CATWDRRWNYKKLF.

The chain employs TRGV5 and TRGJ1 or TRGJ2. Looked up from germline, CDR1 is VINAFY and CDR2 is YDVSNSKD. Unmatched junction bases numbered 5, after V lost 3 bases and J lost 0 bases. The length of the CDR3 is 14 residues. The CDR3 nucleotides read TGTGCCACCTGGGACGGGCCGAATTATTATAAGAAACTCTTT. It yields the protein CATWDGPNYYKKLF.

The chain has TRGV4 and TRGJ1 or TRGJ2. Because TCRdb records no J gene, it was assigned here through a match of the DNA to germline. V was pared by 1 base and J by 7 bases, with 7 bases of the junction left unmatched. Germline V gene data show CDR1 as EGSTGY and CDR2 as YDSYTSSV. The CDR3 contains 13 residues. CDR3 sequence (DNA): TGTGCCACCTGGGATGGCTTTGGGTATAAGAAACTCTTT. Its protein is CATWDGFGYKKLF.

The chain carries TRGV3 and TRGJ1 or TRGJ2. Germline CDR1 is VTNTFY and CDR2 is YDVSTARD (reference sequence). The CDR3 loop spans 11 amino acids. Trimming took 3 bases from V and 12 from J; bases not matched to a gene: 8. The CDR3 sequence: CATWDPLRKLF. The DNA for the CDR3 is TGTGCCACCTGGGACCCATTAAGGAAACTCTTT.

The V gene is TRGV3, the J gene TRGJ1 or TRGJ2. The J gene is not listed in TCRdb, so it was assigned here from a DNA match to germline. Germline-derived CDR1 and CDR2 are VTNTFY and YDVSTARD (reference sequence). The CDR3 has 13 amino acids. V was pared by 0 bases and J by 10 bases, with 9 bases of the junction left unmatched. Here the CDR3 DNA reads TGTGCCACCTGGGACAGGCGGGTCCCCAAGAAACTCTTT. Its translation: CATWDRRVPKKLF.

This clone was found once. At one end, the junction sequence differs from germline, possibly due to a read error. The chain joins TRGV5 to TRGJP2. The J gene was not available in TCRdb and was assigned here by matching the DNA to germline segments. CDR1 is VINAFY and CDR2 is YDVSNSKD in the germline V gene. The CDR3 runs to 12 residues. The CDR3 loop reads CATWGRDWIKTF. As DNA, the CDR3 is TGTGCCACCTGGGGTAGGGATTGGATCAAGACGTTT.

This clone appeared a few times. The chain carries TRGV4 and TRGJ1 or TRGJ2. The junction had 3 bases not matched to a gene; V was cut back by 1 base and J by 3 bases. Germline V CDR1 and CDR2: EGSTGY, YDSYTSSV. CDR3 length: 13 amino acids. CDR3 DNA sequence: TGTGCCACCTGGGATGGTGTTTATTATAAGAAACTCTTT. This sequence encodes CATWDGVYYKKLF.

A single count supports this clone. This chain links TRGV8 with TRGJ1 or TRGJ2. Here the J gene came from matching the DNA to germline, since TCRdb omits it. V lost 0 bases to trimming and J lost 4 bases; unmatched junction nucleotides: 9. From germline, CDR1 is VENAVY and CDR2 YDSYNSRV. The CDR3 sequence is 15 residues long. CDR3 in DNA: TGTGCCACCTGGGATAGGCGAGGACCGTATTATAAGAAACTCTTT. As protein: CATWDRRGPYYKKLF.

The gene calls are TRGV3 and TRGJ1 or TRGJ2. No J segment appears in TCRdb, so it was assigned here by matching the sequence to germline. The trim removed 0 bases at V and 9 bases at J, leaving 8 bases unmatched. In germline, CDR1 is VTNTFY, CDR2 YDVSTARD (reference sequence). The CDR3 has 13 amino acids. The DNA for the CDR3 is TGTGCCACCTGGGACAGGAGTGGTTTTAAGAAACTCTTT. Translating it yields CATWDRSGFKKLF.

V usage is TRGV9 and J usage is TRGJP1. Matching the DNA to germline supplied the J gene, which TCRdb does not give. Unmatched junction bases numbered 11, after V lost 0 bases and J lost 4 bases. Germline V gene lookup returns CDR1 GITISATS and CDR2 ISYDGTV (reference sequence). The CDR3 is 17 residues long. The CDR3 region has the DNA TGTGCCTTGTGGGAGGTGCCTCAGAGGGGCACTGGTTGGTTCAAGATATTT. It codes for CALWEVPQRGTGWFKIF.

Worth noting for this clone: Germline is not matched at one junction end, which may reflect a read error. The gene calls are TRGV4 and TRGJ1 or TRGJ2. The CDR3 runs to 12 residues. Per the germline V gene, CDR1 is EGSTGY and CDR2 is YDSYTSSV. The CDR3 loop is CATGDKNYKKLF. In DNA, the CDR3 is TGTGCCACCGGGGATAAGAATTATAAGAAACTCTTT.

The chain links TRGV3 to TRGJ1 or TRGJ2. The J gene is not listed in TCRdb, so it was assigned here from a DNA match to germline. CDR3 length equals 14 residues. The J segment lost 0 bases and the V segment lost 3 bases, leaving 5 bases of the junction unmatched. Germline V lookup: CDR1 VTNTFY, CDR2 YDVSTARD (reference sequence). CDR3 DNA: TGTGCCACCTGGGACCCCACGAATTATTATAAGAAACTCTTT. Translating gives CATWDPTNYYKKLF.

The V and J genes are TRGV5 and TRGJ1 or TRGJ2. The CDR3 is 11 residues long. V lost 0 bases to trimming and J lost 10 bases; unmatched junction nucleotides: 3. In germline, CDR1 is VINAFY, CDR2 YDVSNSKD. CDR3 protein: CATWDRHKKLF. In DNA form, the CDR3 reads TGTGCCACCTGGGACAGGCACAAGAAACTCTTT.